This is a list of T cell receptor beta chains from one sample in a study of sequential checkpoint blockade in melanoma. Assay used: immunoSEQ multiplex PCR; TCRdb lists only in-frame clones, some missing. Of some 16,000 clones in the sample, around 94% were seen once. Source: CD8+ T cells sorted from blood (inferred from file names), taken from a patient given nivolumab and ipilimumab in sequence. These receptors all stem from a human donor with melanoma. Both conserved end residues are part of each CDR3. A D gene is named only where the DNA matches it firmly. Not all rows give a size; the values are once, few, many and, for expanded clones, a class.

clone_size | d_call | j_call | v_call | cdr3_nt | cdr3_aa
- | TRBD2 | TRBJ2-7 | TRBV14 | TGTGCCAGCAGCCAAGTGGGTGGGAGGGCCTACGAGCAGTACTTC | CASSQVGGRAYEQYF
- | - | TRBJ1-4 | TRBV4-1 | TGCGCCAGCAGCCAAGATACTGCAGGGTCTAATGAAAAACTGTTTTTT | CASSQDTAGSNEKLFF
- | TRBD1 | TRBJ2-7 | TRBV7-2 | TGTGCCAGCAGCTTCCTCCCGACAGGGGGCTACGAGCAGTACTTC | CASSFLPTGGYEQYF
- | TRBD1 | TRBJ1-2 | TRBV9 | TGTGCCAGCAGCTCTTGGGACAGGGCTGTGCCTGAGCTTAACTATGGCTACACCTTC | CASSSWDRAVPELNYGYTF
few | - | TRBJ2-7 | TRBV6-5 | TGTGCCAGCAGTCCGGGACTCGGCTACGAGCAGTACTTC | CASSPGLGYEQYF
- | - | TRBJ1-2 | TRBV5-6 | TGTGCCAGCAGCTCCTGGGGGGGTACCTATGGCTACACCTTC | CASSSWGGTYGYTF
- | TRBD2 | TRBJ2-1 | TRBV7-3 | TGTGCCAGCAGCCTCCTAGCGGGGCCCTACAATGAGCAGTTCTTC | CASSLLAGPYNEQFF
- | - | TRBJ2-1 | TRBV4-3 | TGCGCCAGCAGCCAAGATCTGTGGGGCCCACCTTCCTACAATGAGCAGTTCTTC | CASSQDLWGPPSYNEQFF
- | - | TRBJ1-1 | TRBV9 | TGTGCCAGCAGCCCCCAGGGATCCACTGAAGCTTTCTTT | CASSPQGSTEAFF
- | TRBD1 | TRBJ1-6 | TRBV13 | TGTGCCAGCAGCCTACAGGGGTTGGGACTGGGTCCACCCCTCCACTTT | CASSLQGLGLGPPLHF
- | - | TRBJ1-5 | TRBV28 | TGTGCCAGCAGAACCGTGGCAGGCAATCAGCCCCAGCATTTT | CASRTVAGNQPQHF
- | - | TRBJ1-2 | TRBV5-6 | TGTGCCAGCAGCTTGGGGGAGAACTATGGCTACACCTTC | CASSLGENYGYTF
- | TRBD2 | TRBJ2-7 | TRBV27 | TGTGCCAGCAGCTACGGACTAGCGGGGGCCTACGAGCAGTACTTC | CASSYGLAGAYEQYF
- | - | TRBJ2-7 | TRBV28 | TGTGCCAGCAGTCCCCTCGAAACCAGCTCCTACGAGCAGTACTTC | CASSPLETSSYEQYF
- | - | TRBJ1-1 | TRBV30 | TGTGCCTGGAGTCGGAACACTGAAGCTTTCTTT | CAWSRNTEAFF
once | TRBD1 | TRBJ2-7 | TRBV7-9 | TGTGCCAGCAGCTTTGGGACAGGGCGACCCTACGAGCAGTACTTC | CASSFGTGRPYEQYF
- | - | TRBJ1-1 | TRBV7-8 | TGTGCCAGCAGCTTAGAAGGGGGGGCAGGGGTAAACACTGAAGCTTTCTTT | CASSLEGGAGVNTEAFF
- | TRBD1 | TRBJ1-1 | TRBV19 | TGTGCCAGTAGTAGCCCCGGACAGGGTTTGACTGAAGCTCTCTTT | CASSSPGQGLTEALF
- | - | TRBJ1-2 | TRBV29-1 | TGCAGCGCCGCCGAGGTAGACGGCTACACCTTC | CSAAEVDGYTF
- | - | TRBJ1-3 | TRBV4-2 | TGTGCCAGCAGCCAAGATCAAAACACCATATATTTT | CASSQDQNTIYF
- | - | TRBJ1-5 | TRBV30 | TGTGCCTGGAGCCATACACAGGGCGCTTGGCCCCAGCATTTT | CAWSHTQGAWPQHF
- | - | TRBJ1-1 | TRBV6-6 | TGTGCCAGCAGTTACGAACGCGAGATGATGAACACTGAAGCTTTCTTT | CASSYEREMMNTEAFF
- | - | TRBJ1-1 | TRBV7-9 | TGTGCCAGCAGCTCCGTTCTTAGAGTGAACACTGAAGCTTTCTTT | CASSSVLRVNTEAFF
- | - | TRBJ2-7 | TRBV7-9 | TGTGCCAGCAGCTCACACCCTCGGGACTCCGAGCAGTACTTC | CASSSHPRDSEQYF
- | TRBD1 | TRBJ1-2 | TRBV27 | TGTGCCAGCATCCCATCGACAGGGAGCTATGGCTACACCTTC | CASIPSTGSYGYTF
- | - | TRBJ1-5 | TRBV4-3 | TGCGCCAGCAGCCAAGTACTCGGATCGGGTGAGCCCCAGCATTTT | CASSQVLGSGEPQHF
- | - | TRBJ1-3 | TRBV9 | TGTGCCAGCAGCGCTGCCGGGATCGGAAGTCCTTCTGGAAACACCATATATTTT | CASSAAGIGSPSGNTIYF
- | - | TRBJ1-5 | TRBV2 | TGTGCCAGCAGTGTTAGAGGTTCAAATCAGCCCCAGCATTTT | CASSVRGSNQPQHF
once | - | TRBJ1-1 | TRBV30 | TGTGCCTGGATTGCGGTGAACACTGAAGCTTTCTTT | CAWIAVNTEAFF
- | - | TRBJ2-7 | TRBV9 | TGTGCCAGCAGCGTGGAGGTTGCCTACGAGCAGTACTTC | CASSVEVAYEQYF
- | - | TRBJ1-2 | TRBV5-1 | TGCGCCAGCAGCTTGTACCCTGACAGTAACTATGGCTACACCTTC | CASSLYPDSNYGYTF
- | - | TRBJ1-5 | TRBV13 | TGTGCCAGCAGCTTAGGACAGTACAATCAGCCCCAGCATTTT | CASSLGQYNQPQHF
- | - | TRBJ1-5 | TRBV27 | TGTGCCAGCAGTTTTTCCAGACACAATCAGCCCCAGCATTTT | CASSFSRHNQPQHF
- | - | TRBJ2-5 | TRBV6-1 | TGTGCCAGCACCGCCCAGGGCCCGGAGACCCAGTACTTC | CASTAQGPETQYF
few | - | TRBJ2-7 | TRBV9 | TGTGCCAGCAGCGGCAGGACAGACTACGAGCAGTACTTC | CASSGRTDYEQYF
- | TRBD1 | TRBJ1-2 | TRBV4-1 | TGCGCCAGCAGCCCGACAGGGGCCAACTATGGCTACACCTTC | CASSPTGANYGYTF
- | TRBD1 | TRBJ2-7 | TRBV19 | TGTGCCAGTAGTCCAGGGGGCGAGCAGTACTTC | CASSPGGEQYF
few | - | TRBJ1-1 | TRBV7-8 | TGTGCCAGCAGCTCGACAGCTTCTTTGAACACTGAAGCTTTCTTT | CASSSTASLNTEAFF
- | TRBD1 | TRBJ1-2 | TRBV6-5 | TGTGCCAGCAGTTACAGAGGGGGCGATGGCTACACCTTC | CASSYRGGDGYTF
- | - | TRBJ1-5 | TRBV15 | TGTGCCACCAGCAGAGACGGTAGCAATCAGCCCCAGCATTTT | CATSRDGSNQPQHF
- | TRBD2 | TRBJ2-1 | TRBV9 | TGTGCCAGCAGCGTAGCGGGAGGGAGCTACAATGAGCAGTTCTTC | CASSVAGGSYNEQFF
- | - | TRBJ1-2 | TRBV12-5 | TGTGCTAGTGGTTTGGAGACAGAACTCTATGGCTACACCTTC | CASGLETELYGYTF
- | - | TRBJ1-2 | TRBV19 | TGTGCCAGTAGTATGGCAAGGGCGGGGAGCTACACCTTC | CASSMARAGSYTF